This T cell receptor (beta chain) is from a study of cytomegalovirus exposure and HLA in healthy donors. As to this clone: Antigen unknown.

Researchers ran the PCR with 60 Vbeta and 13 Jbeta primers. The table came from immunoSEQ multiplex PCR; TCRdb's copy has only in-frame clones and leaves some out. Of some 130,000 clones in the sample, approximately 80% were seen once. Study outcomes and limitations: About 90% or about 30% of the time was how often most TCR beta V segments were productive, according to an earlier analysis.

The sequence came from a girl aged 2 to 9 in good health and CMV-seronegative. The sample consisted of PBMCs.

CDR3 sequence: CASSPNFTDTQYF. Here the CDR3 DNA reads TGTGCCAGCAGCCCCAACTTCACAGATACGCAGTATTTT. The V gene is TRBV7-3, the J gene TRBJ2-3, with D unclear. Germline V gene lookup returns CDR1 SGHTA and CDR2 FQGTGA. V was cut by 5 bases and J by 2 bases, with 8 bases left in between. This CDR3 has 13 amino acids.